These 17 T cell receptor beta chains originate from one sample sequenced in a study of T cells after yellow fever vaccination. Each CDR3 protein is one row after TCRdb ran MiXCR on the 5' RACE reads. This table holds around 400,000 distinct CDR3 sequences, around a tenth found once. The sample here was PBMCs, taken on the day of the first yellow fever vaccination. These receptors came from a man younger than 30 who received the YFV17D yellow fever vaccine.

This clonotype turned up a few times. V is TRBV7-2 and J is TRBJ2-5; 8 bases are a match to TRBD2. Trimming cost V 4 bases and J 5 bases; bases outside gene matches: 6. The CDR3 covers 14 residues. Germline CDR1 is SGHTA and CDR2 is FQGNSA. The CDR3 is CASSSLGGVETQYF. The CDR3 region has the DNA TGTGCCAGCAGCTCACTCGGGGGGGTGGAGACCCAGTACTTC.

Only a few counts were recorded for this clonotype. CDR3 in DNA: TGTGCCAGCAGCCAGAGACAGGGCTCCTACGAGCAGTACGTC. Its protein is CASSQRQGSYEQYV. The rearrangement uses TRBV4-2 and TRBJ2-7, with TRBD1 matching 7 bases. Trimming at V came to 3 bases and at J to 0 bases, leaving 2 bases not matched to a gene. This CDR3 contains 14 residues. Germline V CDR1 and CDR2: LGHNA, YNFKEQ.

In DNA, the CDR3 is TGTGCCAGCAGCCTACAGGGTAACTCCTACGAGCAGTACTTC. Protein: CASSLQGNSYEQYF. The J gene is TRBJ2-7, the V gene TRBV7-9, with D possibly TRBD1 on 6 matching bases. This CDR3 has 14 residues. V dropped 5 bases and J dropped 0 bases, with 11 bases sitting between them. Germline V gene lookup returns CDR1 SEHNR and CDR2 FQNEAQ (reference sequence).

As DNA, the CDR3 is TGTGCCAGAGAGCGGGAATCACCCCTCCACTTT. Residues: CARERESPLHF. This chain uses TRBV9 with TRBJ1-6, with no clear D. The length of the CDR3 is 11 residues. V dropped 8 bases and J dropped 10 bases, with 10 bases sitting between them. From germline, CDR1 is SGDLS and CDR2 YYNGEE.

Ten or more counts support this clonotype. V and J are TRBV12-3 or TRBV12-4 and TRBJ2-4; 10 bases fit TRBD2. The CDR3 is made up of 17 amino acids. J gave up 1 base and V 6 bases, and 9 bases lay outside the gene matches. In DNA form, the CDR3 reads TGTGCCAGCAGCTTCTGGAGGGGACTAGCGGCCAAAAACATTCAGTACTTC. Encoded protein: CASSFWRGLAAKNIQYF.

A few counts support this clonotype. V and J are TRBV5-6 and TRBJ2-1; D gene unclear. Trimming took off 4 bases at V and 4 bases at J, with 9 bases between the two ends. This CDR3 region has 13 residues. Germline CDR1 reads SGHDT; CDR2 reads YYEEEE. In DNA, the CDR3 is TGTGCCAGCAGCCTGACACTTTACAATGAGCAGTTCTTC. Its protein is CASSLTLYNEQFF. The whole variable domain, remainder taken from reference TRBV5-6 and TRBJ2-1, is DAGVTQSPTHLIKTRGQQVTLRCSPKSGHDTVSWYQQALGQGPQFIFQYYEEEERQRGNFPDRFSGHQFPNYSSELNVNALLLGDSALYLCASSLTLYNEQFFGPGTRLTVL.

This clonotype turned up a few times. CDR3 region: CASTSARVQPQHF. CDR3 DNA sequence: TGTGCCAGCACCTCGGCTAGGGTTCAGCCCCAGCATTTT. The rearrangement links TRBV12-3 or TRBV12-4 to TRBJ1-5; D is ambiguous. The CDR3 loop spans 13 amino acids. Trimming removed 7 bases at V and 6 bases at J, with 13 bases between.

This clonotype was counted a few times. The gene calls are TRBV12-3 or TRBV12-4 and TRBJ1-2; D remains unclear. Trimming pared 6 bases from V and 2 bases from J, leaving 16 bases between. The CDR3 runs 15 residues. For the CDR3, the DNA is TGTGCCAGCAGGCTGTCCGGGAGTGGGAACTATGGCTACACCTTC. Its protein product is CASRLSGSGNYGYTF.

This clonotype has just a few counts. The rearrangement joins TRBV18 to TRBJ1-1, with a weak D call TRBD1 (6 bases). This CDR3 is 12 amino acids long. From germline, CDR1 is KGHSH and CDR2 LQKENI. V was cut by 2 bases and J by 7 bases, with 8 bases left in between. The CDR3 nucleotides are TGTGCCAGCTCACCAGCCAGGGGTGAAGCTTTCTTT. It yields the protein CASSPARGEAFF.

This clonotype was counted many times. The chain carries TRBV12-3 or TRBV12-4 and TRBJ2-2, with TRBD1 as a possible D gene (6 bases). The ends were cut back, 5 bases at V and 6 bases at J, with 19 bases in the middle. The CDR3 extends over 16 amino acids. CDR3: CASSPVGGRDPGELFF. The CDR3 DNA reads TGTGCCAGCAGTCCCGTAGGGGGTCGGGATCCCGGGGAGCTGTTTTTT.

V usage is TRBV12-3 or TRBV12-4 and J usage is TRBJ1-2; D possibly corresponds to TRBD1 (6 bases). The CDR3 contains 14 residues. V was cut by 2 bases and J by 8 bases, with 15 bases left in between. The CDR3 DNA reads as TGTGCCAGCAGTTTAAGCAGGGGCTCGTGGGGCTACACCTTC. It encodes CASSLSRGSWGYTF.

This chain links TRBV9 with TRBJ2-5; D may be TRBD1 or TRBD2 (5 bases each). CDR1 is SGDLS, CDR2 YYNGEE, per germline. CDR3 length: 14 amino acids. V lost 7 bases, J lost 5 bases, and 18 bases lay in between. CDR3 region: CASGAPGTSETQYF. CDR3 in DNA: TGTGCCAGCGGCGCCCCCGGGACCTCGGAGACCCAGTACTTC. The full variable domain, with the rest looked up from reference TRBV9 and TRBJ2-5, is DSGVTQTPKHLITATGQRVTLRCSPRSGDLSVYWYQQSLDQGLQFLIQYYNGEERAKGNILERFSAQQFPDLHSELNLSSLELGDSALYFCASGAPGTSETQYFGPGTRLLVL.

V gene TRBV6-2 or TRBV6-3 combines with J gene TRBJ1-1; TRBD1 is a possible D gene (6 bases). V was trimmed by 1 base and J by 4 bases, leaving 16 bases between them. Germline V gene sequence: CDR1 MNHEY, CDR2 SVGEGT. The CDR3 loop spans 16 amino acids. The CDR3, as DNA: TGTGCCAGCAGTTACTGGAGCGCAGCCAGGGGCACTGAAGCTTTCTTT. Its translation is CASSYWSAARGTEAFF.

The chain employs TRBV29-1 and TRBJ2-1; weak D call: TRBD2 (7 bases). This CDR3 is 14 amino acids long. Germline loops: CDR1 SQVTM, CDR2 ANQGSEA. Trimming stripped 4 bases from V and 4 bases from J, with 14 bases between. The CDR3 here is CSVAWGGRYNEQFF. In DNA form, the CDR3 reads TGCAGCGTTGCATGGGGGGGCCGTTACAATGAGCAGTTCTTC.

This clonotype was counted between two and nine times. The chain uses TRBV6-5 and TRBJ1-5; D is ambiguous. The CDR3 has 13 residues. The V gene lost 4 bases and the J gene lost 6 bases, with 10 bases spanning the gap. Germline loops: CDR1 MNHEY, CDR2 SVGAGI. The DNA of the CDR3 is TGTGCCAGCAGTTCTGCTAGAGGTCAGCCCCAGCATTTT. As protein: CASSSARGQPQHF.

This clonotype was seen a handful of times. V is TRBV5-1 and J is TRBJ2-5; 7 nucleotides align to TRBD2. Germline V gene data show CDR1 as SGHRS and CDR2 as YFSETQ. Trimming cost V 5 bases and J 5 bases; bases outside gene matches: 9. The CDR3 totals 14 residues. The CDR3 coding sequence is TGCGCCAGCAGTCATGCTAGCGGCCAGGAGACCCAGTACTTC. This gives the protein CASSHASGQETQYF.

V is TRBV27 and J is TRBJ2-1; D may be TRBD1 (5 bases). The CDR3 sequence is 17 residues long. The germline V gene encodes CDR1 MNHEY and CDR2 SMNVEV (reference sequence). The V gene lost 6 bases and the J gene lost 2 bases, with 20 bases spanning the gap. The CDR3 nucleotides read TGTGCCAGCAGCTATCGACCGGCGGAAGGGGCCTACAATGAGCAGTTCTTC. Translating it yields CASSYRPAEGAYNEQFF.